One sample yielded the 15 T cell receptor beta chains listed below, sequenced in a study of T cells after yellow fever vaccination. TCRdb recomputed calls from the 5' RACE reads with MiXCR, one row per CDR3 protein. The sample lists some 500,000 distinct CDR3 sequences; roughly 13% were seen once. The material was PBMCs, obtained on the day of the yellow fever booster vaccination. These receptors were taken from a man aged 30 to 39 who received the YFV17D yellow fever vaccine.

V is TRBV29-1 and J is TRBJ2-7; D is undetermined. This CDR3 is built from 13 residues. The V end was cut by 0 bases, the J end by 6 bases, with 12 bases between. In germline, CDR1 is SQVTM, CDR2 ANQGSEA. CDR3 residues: CSVEEPVRSEQYF. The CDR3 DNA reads TGCAGCGTTGAAGAGCCTGTCAGGAGCGAGCAGTACTTC.

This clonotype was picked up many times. The CDR3 nucleotides are TGCAGTGCTATTCCGGGAGCGGGCACAGATACGCAGTATTTT. Protein: CSAIPGAGTDTQYF. The chain links TRBV20-1 to TRBJ2-3; maybe TRBD2 (6 bases). The V gene lost 4 bases and the J gene lost 1 base, with 12 bases spanning the gap. The CDR3 totals 14 residues. Per the germline V gene, CDR1 is DFQATT and CDR2 is SNEGSKA (reference sequence).

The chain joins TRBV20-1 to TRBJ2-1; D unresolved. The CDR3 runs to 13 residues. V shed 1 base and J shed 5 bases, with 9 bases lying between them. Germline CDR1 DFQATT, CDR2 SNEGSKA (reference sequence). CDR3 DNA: TGCAGTGCTAGAGCGTTCAAGAACAATGAGCAGTTCTTC. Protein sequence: CSARAFKNNEQFF.

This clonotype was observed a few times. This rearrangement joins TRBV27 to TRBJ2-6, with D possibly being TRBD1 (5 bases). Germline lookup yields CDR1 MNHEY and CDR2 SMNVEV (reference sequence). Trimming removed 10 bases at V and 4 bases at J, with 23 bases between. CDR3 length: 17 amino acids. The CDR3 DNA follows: TGTGCCAAGGGGAAGGCCTCCGGCTGGTACGGGGCCAACGTCCTGACTTTC. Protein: CAKGKASGWYGANVLTF.

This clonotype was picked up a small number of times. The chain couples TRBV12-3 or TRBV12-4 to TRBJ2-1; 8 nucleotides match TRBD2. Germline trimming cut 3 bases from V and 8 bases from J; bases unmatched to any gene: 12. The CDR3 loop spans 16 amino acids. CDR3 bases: TGTGCCAGCAGTTTTTTCAGCGGGAGAGATAACCATGAGCAGTTCTTC. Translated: CASSFFSGRDNHEQFF.

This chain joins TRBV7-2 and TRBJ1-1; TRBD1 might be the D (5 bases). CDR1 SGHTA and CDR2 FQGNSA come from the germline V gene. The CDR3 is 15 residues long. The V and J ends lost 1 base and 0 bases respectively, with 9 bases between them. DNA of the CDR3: TGTGCCAGCAGCTTAGTCCCAGGGCTGAACACTGAAGCTTTCTTT. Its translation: CASSLVPGLNTEAFF.

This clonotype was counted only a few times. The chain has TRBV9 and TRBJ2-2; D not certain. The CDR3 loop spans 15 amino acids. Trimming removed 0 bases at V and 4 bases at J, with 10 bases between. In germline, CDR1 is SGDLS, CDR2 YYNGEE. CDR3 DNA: TGTGCCAGCAGCGTAGACGTATCACCCACCGGGGAGCTGTTTTTT. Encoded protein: CASSVDVSPTGELFF.

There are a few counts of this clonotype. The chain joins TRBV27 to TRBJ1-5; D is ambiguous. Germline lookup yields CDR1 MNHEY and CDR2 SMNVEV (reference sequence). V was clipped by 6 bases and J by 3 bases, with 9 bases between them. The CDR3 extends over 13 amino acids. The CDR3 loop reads CASRGIDNQPQHF. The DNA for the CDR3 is TGTGCCAGCAGGGGTATCGACAATCAGCCCCAGCATTTT.

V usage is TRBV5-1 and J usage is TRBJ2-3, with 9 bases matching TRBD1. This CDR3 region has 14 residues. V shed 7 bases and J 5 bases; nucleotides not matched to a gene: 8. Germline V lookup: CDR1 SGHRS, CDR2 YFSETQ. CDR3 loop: CASSTGGAGDTQYF. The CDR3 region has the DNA TGCGCCAGCTCGACAGGGGGGGCAGGAGATACGCAGTATTTT.

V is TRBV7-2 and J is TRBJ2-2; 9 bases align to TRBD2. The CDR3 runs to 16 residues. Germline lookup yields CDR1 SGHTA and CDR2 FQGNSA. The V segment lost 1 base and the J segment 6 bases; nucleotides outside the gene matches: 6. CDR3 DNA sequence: TGTGCCAGCAGCTTAGTAGCGGGAGATGGGTCCGGGGAGCTGTTTTTT. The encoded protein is CASSLVAGDGSGELFF.

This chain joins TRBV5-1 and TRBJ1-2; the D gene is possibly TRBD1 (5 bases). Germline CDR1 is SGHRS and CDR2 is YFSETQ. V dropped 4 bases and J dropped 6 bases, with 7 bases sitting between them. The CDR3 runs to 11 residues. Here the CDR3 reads CASSADNGYTF. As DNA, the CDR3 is TGCGCCAGCAGCGCGGACAATGGCTACACCTTC.

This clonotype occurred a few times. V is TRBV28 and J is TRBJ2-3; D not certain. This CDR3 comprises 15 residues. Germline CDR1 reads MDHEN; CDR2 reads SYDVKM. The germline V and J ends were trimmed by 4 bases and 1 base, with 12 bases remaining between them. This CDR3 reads CASSSPGSGTDTQYF. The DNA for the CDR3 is TGTGCCAGCAGTTCTCCGGGTTCAGGCACAGATACGCAGTATTTT. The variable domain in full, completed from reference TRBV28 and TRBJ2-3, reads DVKVTQSSRYLVKRTGEKVFLECVQDMDHENMFWYRQDPGLGLRLIYFSYDVKMKEKGDIPEGYSVSREKKERFSLILESASTNQTSMYLCASSSPGSGTDTQYFGPGTRLTVL.

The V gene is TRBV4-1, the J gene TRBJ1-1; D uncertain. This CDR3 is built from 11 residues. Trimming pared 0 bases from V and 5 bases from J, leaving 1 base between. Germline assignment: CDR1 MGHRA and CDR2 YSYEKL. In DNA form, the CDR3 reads TGCGCCAGCAGCCAAGAAACTGAAGCTTTCTTT. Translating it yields CASSQETEAFF.

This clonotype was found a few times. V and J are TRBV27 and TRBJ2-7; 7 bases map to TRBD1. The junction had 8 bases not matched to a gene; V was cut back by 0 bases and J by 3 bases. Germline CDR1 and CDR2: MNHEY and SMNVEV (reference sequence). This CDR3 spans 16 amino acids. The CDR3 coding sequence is TGTGCCAGCAGTTTATCTACCCCCTGGACAGGCTACGAGCAGTACTTC. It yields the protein CASSLSTPWTGYEQYF.

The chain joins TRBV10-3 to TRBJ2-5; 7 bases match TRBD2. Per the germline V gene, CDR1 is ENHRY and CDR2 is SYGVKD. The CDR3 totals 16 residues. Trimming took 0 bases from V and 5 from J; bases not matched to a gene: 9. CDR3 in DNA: TGTGCCATCAGTGAGTCGTTCGGGGGGAGATCGGAGACCCAGTACTTC. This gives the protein CAISESFGGRSETQYF.